These 30 T cell receptor beta chains were sequenced from one sample in a study of blood T cell repertoires in COVID-19. Repertoires were generated with immunoSEQ multiplex PCR, while TCRdb's copy carries only in-frame clones and drops some. Among around 230,000 clones listed, roughly nine tenths were seen once. Specimen: peripheral blood. The receptors originated from a man in his 60s who had recovered from COVID-19.

The chain has TRBV4-2 and TRBJ1-2; D is uncertain. This CDR3 has 14 amino acids. Trimming took off 0 bases at V and 4 bases at J, with 9 bases between the two ends. Germline loops: CDR1 LGHNA, CDR2 YNFKEQ. The CDR3, as DNA: TGTGCCAGCAGCCAAGATGAGGGAAGCTATGGCTACACCTTC. Amino acids: CASSQDEGSYGYTF.

This rearrangement joins TRBV11-2 to TRBJ2-3; TRBD1 might be the D (6 bases). The CDR3 spans 15 residues. V lost 1 base and J 1 base, leaving 9 bases between the germline ends. Germline V gene sequence: CDR1 SGHAT, CDR2 FQNNGV. CDR3 protein: CASSLAAGGTDTQYF. For the CDR3, the DNA is TGTGCCAGCAGCTTAGCCGCAGGGGGCACAGATACGCAGTATTTT.

The chain couples TRBV7-9 to TRBJ1-5; 7 bases are shared with TRBD1. V gave up 5 bases and J gave up 8 bases; unmatched junction bases: 9. CDR3 length: 14 amino acids. Germline V gene sequence: CDR1 SEHNR, CDR2 FQNEAQ (reference sequence). CDR3 loop: CASSQGGPGEPQHF. CDR3 bases: TGTGCCAGCAGCCAGGGGGGCCCCGGCGAGCCCCAGCATTTT.

Note on this clone: Other DNA sequences from this sample encode an identical CDR3 as well. The chain has TRBV12-5 and TRBJ2-5, with 10 bases lining up with TRBD1. The CDR3 covers 16 residues. Germline CDR1 reads LGHNT; CDR2 reads FRNRAP. The V gene end was trimmed by 1 base and the J gene end by 3 bases; junction bases not matched to a gene: 5. Here the CDR3 reads CASGLGTGGREETQYF. The CDR3 DNA reads as TGTGCTAGTGGTTTGGGGACAGGGGGTCGTGAAGAGACCCAGTACTTC.

This chain connects TRBV19 to TRBJ1-2, with 10 bases fitting TRBD1. Losses at the gene ends were 6 bases for V and 5 bases for J; bases not matched to a gene: 6. This CDR3 has 14 amino acids. CDR1 is LNHDA and CDR2 is SQIVND in the germline V gene (reference sequence). In DNA form, the CDR3 reads TGTGCCAGTAGACGGGGACAGGGGATGTATGGCTACACCTTC. Translated: CASRRGQGMYGYTF.

The chain joins TRBV9 to TRBJ1-2, with D uncertain. This CDR3 spans 12 amino acids. Germline CDR1 is SGDLS and CDR2 is YYNGEE. V dropped 0 bases and J dropped 5 bases, with 5 bases sitting between them. The CDR3 bases are TGTGCCAGCAGCGTAGGAGGATATGGCTACACCTTC. Translating it yields CASSVGGYGYTF.

The V and J genes are TRBV5-6 and TRBJ2-3; 8 nucleotides align to TRBD1. Germline CDR1 SGHDT, CDR2 YYEEEE. This CDR3 is built from 15 residues. V gave up 5 bases and J gave up 6 bases; unmatched junction bases: 11. Here the CDR3 reads CASRWDRQLWDTQYF. CDR3 nucleotides: TGTGCCAGCAGATGGGACAGGCAGCTTTGGGATACGCAGTATTTT.

J is TRBJ1-1 and V is TRBV9; D is unresolved. This CDR3 region has 12 residues. V lost 4 bases to trimming and J lost 4 bases, with 8 bases between them. The germline gives CDR1 SGDLS, CDR2 YYNGEE. DNA of the CDR3: TGTGCCAGCAGCCCCACTTCCACTGAAGCTTTCTTT. Translated: CASSPTSTEAFF.

This clone was seen just once. The V gene is TRBV9, the J gene TRBJ2-2; TRBD1 is a possible D gene (5 bases). Between the trimmed V and J ends, which lost 0 bases and 4 bases, there was a span of 13 bases. This CDR3 is built from 16 residues. CDR1 is SGDLS, CDR2 YYNGEE, per germline. The CDR3 loop is CASSVVRGHGTGELFF. CDR3 nucleotide sequence: TGTGCCAGCAGCGTAGTAAGGGGCCATGGCACCGGGGAGCTGTTTTTT.

V usage is TRBV6-2 or TRBV6-3 and J usage is TRBJ1-1; tentatively, D is TRBD1 (5 bases). CDR1 and CDR2 from the germline V gene are MNHEY and SVGEGT. This CDR3 has 15 residues. V was trimmed by 4 bases and J by 1 base, leaving 13 bases between them. CDR3 nucleotide sequence: TGTGCCAGCAGTTGGGGCCTACTTTCGAACACTGAAGCTTTCTTT. Translation: CASSWGLLSNTEAFF.

The chain carries TRBV2 and TRBJ2-5, with 8 bases matching TRBD1. The V gene end was trimmed by 2 bases and the J gene end by 3 bases; junction bases not matched to a gene: 8. The CDR3 has 16 residues. In germline, CDR1 is SNHLY, CDR2 FYNNEI. CDR3 sequence: CASSEMGQAFEETQYF. CDR3 DNA sequence: TGTGCCAGCAGTGAAATGGGACAGGCGTTCGAAGAGACCCAGTACTTC.

The chain has TRBV5-1 and TRBJ1-1; 7 bases fit TRBD1. This CDR3 spans 14 amino acids. The V segment lost 1 base and the J segment 0 bases; nucleotides outside the gene matches: 0. Germline CDR1 SGHRS, CDR2 YFSETQ. The CDR3 DNA reads as TGCGCCAGCAGCTTGACAGGGGTGAACACTGAAGCTTTCTTT. Its protein is CASSLTGVNTEAFF.

The chain recombines TRBV28 with TRBJ2-7; TRBD1 matches 8 bases. The CDR3 runs 15 residues. The V segment lost 7 bases and the J segment 3 bases; nucleotides outside the gene matches: 11. The germline gives CDR1 MDHEN, CDR2 SYDVKM. The DNA of the CDR3 is TGTGCCAGCACCGAGACTGGACAGGGCCTCTACGAGCAGTACTTC. Amino acid sequence: CASTETGQGLYEQYF.

J is TRBJ2-1 and V is TRBV24-1, with TRBD2 identical over 8 bases. This CDR3 comprises 17 residues. Germline loops: CDR1 KGHDR, CDR2 SFDVKD. V was pared by 3 bases and J by 2 bases, with 8 bases of the junction left unmatched. DNA of the CDR3: TGTGCCACCAGTGATCATCCGGGACTAGTGACCTACAATGAGCAGTTCTTC. It specifies CATSDHPGLVTYNEQFF.

The table lists this clone with a count of one. The chain carries TRBV7-9 and TRBJ2-2; TRBD1 aligns across 7 bases. In germline, CDR1 is SEHNR, CDR2 FQNEAQ (reference sequence). V shed 5 bases and J 4 bases; nucleotides not matched to a gene: 7. The length of the CDR3 is 15 residues. The CDR3 loop reads CASSPNRGATGELFF. In DNA, the CDR3 is TGTGCCAGCAGCCCCAACAGGGGTGCCACCGGGGAGCTGTTTTTT. The variable domain in full, with the rest retrieved from reference TRBV7-9 and TRBJ2-2, is DTGVSQNPRHKITKRGQNVTFRCDPISEHNRLYWYRQTLGQGPEFLTYFQNEAQLEKSRLLSDRFSAERPKGSFSTLEIQRTEQGDSAMYLCASSPNRGATGELFFGEGSRLTVL.

This clone appeared a single time. This chain links TRBV7-9 with TRBJ2-3, with 8 bases identical to TRBD2. This CDR3 is built from 17 residues. J gave up 2 bases and V 5 bases, and 12 bases lay outside the gene matches. CDR1 and CDR2 (germline): SEHNR, FQNEAQ (reference sequence). The CDR3 DNA reads as TGTGCCAGCAGCCCGACCCGGACGGGGGGGAACACAGATACGCAGTATTTT. This sequence encodes CASSPTRTGGNTDTQYF.

The chain couples TRBV18 to TRBJ2-1; D is unclear. This CDR3 spans 15 amino acids. Trimming stripped 4 bases from V and 7 bases from J, with 17 bases between. In germline, CDR1 is KGHSH, CDR2 LQKENI. CDR3 DNA sequence: TGTGCCAGCTCACGTCGTCCAGAGACTGGGAATGAGCAGTTCTTC. This codes for CASSRRPETGNEQFF. Complete variable domain (other parts from reference TRBV18 and TRBJ2-1): NAGVMQNPRHLVRRRGQEARLRCSPMKGHSHVYWYRQLPEEGLKFMVYLQKENIIDESGMPKERFSAEFPKEGPSILRIQQVVRGDSAAYFCASSRRPETGNEQFFGPGTRLTVL.

The gene calls are TRBV5-4 and TRBJ2-7, with 8 bases lining up with TRBD2. After removal of 4 bases from V and 7 bases from J, the junction contained 13 bases not matched to a gene. The V gene's germline CDR1 is SGHNT and CDR2 YYREEE (reference sequence). This CDR3 has 15 amino acids. The CDR3 nucleotides are TGTGCCAGCAGCCCCCGACTAGCGAAATCGGGGGAGCAGTACTTC. It codes for CASSPRLAKSGEQYF.

The genes are TRBV4-1 and TRBJ1-2; the D gene is possibly TRBD1 (5 bases). CDR1 and CDR2 (germline): MGHRA, YSYEKL. The length of the CDR3 is 15 residues. V was shortened by 0 bases and J by 5 bases, with 13 bases between the two germline ends. CDR3 sequence: CASSQDWGGGYGYTF. The DNA for the CDR3 is TGCGCCAGCAGCCAAGATTGGGGGGGAGGATATGGCTACACCTTC.

The V gene is TRBV10-2, the J gene TRBJ1-5; possibly TRBD1 for D (5 bases). The V and J ends lost 9 bases and 2 bases respectively, with 8 bases between them. Germline CDR1 is WSHSY and CDR2 is SAAADI. This CDR3 is 12 amino acids long. This CDR3 reads CASSRGNQPQHF. CDR3 coding DNA: TGCGCCAGTTCCAGGGGCAATCAGCCCCAGCATTTT.

This clone was detected only a few times. The chain combines TRBV19 with TRBJ2-2, with D perhaps matching TRBD1 (5 bases). The germline V gene encodes CDR1 LNHDA and CDR2 SQIVND (reference sequence). The CDR3 runs 16 residues. Trimming stripped 4 bases from V and 0 bases from J, with 12 bases between. The CDR3, as DNA: TGTGCCAGTAGTACGAACAGGAGACCGAACACCGGGGAGCTGTTTTTT. This encodes CASSTNRRPNTGELFF.

The J gene is TRBJ2-2, the V gene TRBV6-6, with TRBD2 matching 11 bases. V was clipped by 5 bases and J by 5 bases; unmatched bases: 13. CDR1 MNHNY and CDR2 SVGAGI come from the germline V gene (reference sequence). CDR3 size: 18 residues. CDR3 in DNA: TGTGCCAGCAGTCCCCGGAGTAGCGGGGGGGGATCAACCGGGGAGCTGTTTTTT. It specifies CASSPRSSGGGSTGELFF.

This chain links TRBV3-1 (or the pseudogene TRBV3-2) with TRBJ1-3; D gene unclear. Germline CDR1 reads LGHDT; CDR2 reads YNNKEL (reference sequence). V shed 6 bases and J shed 0 bases, with 9 bases lying between them. The length of the CDR3 is 14 residues. CDR3 sequence reads: CASRLRSSGNTIYF. Here the CDR3 DNA reads TGTGCCAGCAGACTTAGGAGCTCTGGAAACACCATATATTTT.

The chain is built from TRBV28 and TRBJ1-6; TRBD1 might be the D (6 bases). There are 16 residues in the CDR3. V gave up 6 bases and J gave up 0 bases, with 12 bases separating them. CDR1 is MDHEN and CDR2 is SYDVKM in the germline V gene. The CDR3 DNA reads as TGTGCCAGCAGCCAGGGGTTTTCCTCCTATAATTCACCCCTCCACTTT. This sequence encodes CASSQGFSSYNSPLHF.

The chain uses TRBV3-1 (or the pseudogene TRBV3-2) and TRBJ1-4; D not resolved. The CDR3 has 17 amino acids. CDR1 is LGHDT and CDR2 is YNNKEL in the germline V gene (reference sequence). Trimming stripped 1 base from V and 4 bases from J, with 16 bases between. The CDR3 nucleotides read TGTGCCAGCAGCCAAGGGGAGTCAGCTGAATTTAATGAAAAACTGTTTTTT. Protein: CASSQGESAEFNEKLFF.

The chain combines TRBV4-2 with TRBJ2-1; TRBD1 matches at 10 bases. Germline V gene sequence: CDR1 LGHNA, CDR2 YNFKEQ. Unmatched junction bases numbered 7, after V lost 3 bases and J lost 5 bases. This CDR3 spans 16 amino acids. Here the CDR3 reads CASSHVGQGLNNEQFF. CDR3 DNA sequence: TGTGCCAGCAGCCACGTGGGACAGGGGTTAAACAATGAGCAGTTCTTC.

The genes are TRBV5-1 and TRBJ2-7, with D perhaps TRBD2 (6 bases). The V and J ends lost 1 base and 2 bases respectively, with 10 bases between them. The CDR3 runs 14 residues. Germline CDR1 SGHRS, CDR2 YFSETQ. For the CDR3, the DNA is TGCGCCAGCAGCTTGACAGGCGGGGCCTACGAGCAGTACTTC. This codes for CASSLTGGAYEQYF.

The rearrangement links TRBV24-1 to TRBJ2-7, with D possibly being TRBD2 (7 bases). The V and J ends lost 6 bases and 5 bases respectively, with 13 bases between them. Germline V CDR1 and CDR2: KGHDR, SFDVKD. CDR3 length: 13 residues. This chain's CDR3 is CATSSGGGDEQYF. CDR3 bases: TGTGCCACCAGTTCGGGGGGCGGCGACGAGCAGTACTTC.

This clone came up a few times. CDR3 sequence: CASSRNPRGRNYGYTF. Here the CDR3 DNA reads TGTGCCAGCAGCCGCAACCCAAGGGGGCGAAACTATGGCTACACCTTC. The V gene is TRBV5-6, the J gene TRBJ1-2, with 7 bases aligning to TRBD1. Germline CDR1 is SGHDT and CDR2 is YYEEEE. The CDR3 consists of 16 residues. Trimming removed 4 bases from V and 2 bases from J; junction bases left unmatched: 11.

The genes are TRBV5-1 and TRBJ1-1; TRBD1 matches 8 bases. The CDR3 consists of 16 residues. Trimming took 4 bases from V and 11 from J; bases not matched to a gene: 19. Germline V CDR1 and CDR2: SGHRS, YFSETQ. The CDR3 region has the DNA TGCGCCAGCAGCGATGGATCATCCCAGGGGGCTAAGTGGGCTTTCTTT. As protein: CASSDGSSQGAKWAFF.